One sample yielded the 29 T cell receptor beta chains listed below, sequenced in a study of breast tumors, draining lymph nodes, adjacent tissues. TCRdb independently ran MiXCR on the multiplex PCR reads; one entry per CDR3 protein. The sample shows 30,000 to 35,000 distinct CDR3 sequences, roughly three fifths of them seen only once. The specimen sequenced was breast tumor tissue. The receptors shown here come from a female donor with breast cancer. Some clones in this sample may be carry-over from other donors' samples.

CDR3 loop: CASSLWVTDTQYF. CDR3 in DNA: TGTGCCAGCAGCTTATGGGTCACAGATACGCAGTATTTT. This chain links TRBV7-3 with TRBJ2-3; the D is unclear. Germline CDR1 is SGHTA and CDR2 is FQGTGA. V was shortened by 2 bases and J by 2 bases, with 5 bases between the two germline ends. CDR3 size: 13 residues.

The genes are TRBV5-1 and TRBJ2-7, with a tentative D call TRBD2 (6 bases). CDR1 and CDR2 from the germline V gene are SGHRS and YFSETQ. The CDR3 length is 12 residues. V lost 2 bases to trimming and J lost 4 bases, with 7 bases between them. Here the CDR3 DNA reads TGCGCCAGCAGCTTCGCGGGGTACGAGCAGTACTTC. Translating it yields CASSFAGYEQYF.

The gene calls are TRBV12-3 or TRBV12-4 and TRBJ2-7; 7 nucleotides line up with TRBD1. V gave up 4 bases and J gave up 0 bases; unmatched junction bases: 6. There are 15 residues in the CDR3. In DNA form, the CDR3 reads TGTGCCAGCAGTTCTATGACAGGGAGCTCCTACGAGCAGTACTTC. It yields the protein CASSSMTGSSYEQYF.

This rearrangement joins TRBV5-1 to TRBJ2-1; 10 positions agree with TRBD1. CDR3 length: 18 amino acids. Germline loops: CDR1 SGHRS, CDR2 YFSETQ. V shed 2 bases, J shed 5 bases, and the junction held 13 bases outside the gene matches. The CDR3 region has the DNA TGCGCCAGCAGCTTTAAACGAATCGGGACAGGGGAGAACAATGAGCAGTTCTTC. As protein: CASSFKRIGTGENNEQFF.

This clonotype was picked up a small number of times. The chain recombines TRBV15 with TRBJ2-7, with D maybe TRBD1 (5 bases). CDR1 is LNHNV and CDR2 is YYDKDF in the germline V gene (reference sequence). The CDR3 consists of 14 residues. With 4 bases removed from V and 0 bases from J, the gap between germline ends came to 10 bases. The CDR3 sequence: CATSKGIDSYEQYF. CDR3 coding DNA: TGTGCCACCAGCAAGGGGATCGACTCCTACGAGCAGTACTTC.

The chain combines TRBV10-3 with TRBJ1-6; the match to TRBD1 covers 7 bases. Per germline, CDR1 ENHRY and CDR2 SYGVKD. V trimming: 7 bases; J trimming: 5 bases; junction bases outside the gene matches: 5. The CDR3 extends over 14 amino acids. The CDR3: CAIKRQGDNSPLHF. CDR3 DNA sequence: TGTGCCATCAAGAGACAGGGCGATAATTCACCCCTCCACTTT.

In this sample, this clonotype turned up a few times. The genes are TRBV20-1 and TRBJ2-7; 7 nucleotides match TRBD1. This CDR3 region has 16 residues. The V gene's germline CDR1 is DFQATT and CDR2 SNEGSKA (reference sequence). V lost 4 bases and J lost 3; bases outside the gene matches: 15. In DNA form, the CDR3 reads TGCAGTGCTAAGCCGGGACAGCGGAGAGTAGACTACGAGCAGTACTTC. It specifies CSAKPGQRRVDYEQYF.

The V call is TRBV4-1, the J call TRBJ1-1; a possible D gene is TRBD1 (6 bases). The CDR3 extends over 14 amino acids. V dropped 4 bases and J dropped 1 base, with 10 bases sitting between them. CDR1 MGHRA and CDR2 YSYEKL come from the germline V gene. The CDR3 DNA is TGCGCCAGCAGCCGACAGGTCGAGAACACTGAAGCTTTCTTT. It encodes CASSRQVENTEAFF.

For this clonotype: Lacking the conserved final phenylalanine or tryptophan, this CDR3 likely reflects a read error. The DNA is omitted, as the CDR3 cannot be located on it reliably, and the CDR3 follows TCRdb's listing. The chain uses TRBV6-4 and TRBJ1-2; no check of the table's D call, TRBD1, against the DNA was made. The CDR3 length is 10 residues, termini included. Per germline, CDR1 MRHNA and CDR2 SNTAGT. The chain's CDR3 is CASSHSDRGP.

The J gene is TRBJ2-1, the V gene TRBV20-1; perhaps D is TRBD1 or TRBD2 (6 bases each). CDR3 length: 18 residues. Per the germline V gene, CDR1 is DFQATT and CDR2 is SNEGSKA (reference sequence). Trimming cost V 1 base and J 9 bases, with 28 bases left between them. CDR3 nucleotides: TGCAGTGCTAGAGGAGGTTTGTCGGGGGCGCCGGTCGTGAGTGAGCAGTTCTTC. Its translation: CSARGGLSGAPVVSEQFF.

At least ten counts were recorded for this clonotype. This sequence joins TRBV16 and TRBJ2-1; the D is unclear. This CDR3 is 16 amino acids long. From germline, CDR1 is KGHSY and CDR2 FQNENV. V lost 4 bases and J lost 0, with 13 bases in between. CDR3 DNA: TGTGCCAGCAGCCCCAACGGACCAAGCTCCTACAATGAGCAGTTCTTC. Encoded protein: CASSPNGPSSYNEQFF.

This chain uses TRBV7-2 with TRBJ2-7; D ambiguous. The CDR3 has 14 residues. Per the germline V gene, CDR1 is SGHTA and CDR2 is FQGNSA. The ends were cut back, 3 bases at V and 4 bases at J, with 13 bases in the middle. The CDR3 is CASSFLGPRYEQYF. In DNA form, the CDR3 reads TGTGCCAGCAGCTTCCTAGGGCCCCGGTACGAGCAGTACTTC.

This chain joins TRBV20-1 and TRBJ2-7, with D perhaps matching TRBD2 (5 bases). Per germline, CDR1 DFQATT and CDR2 SNEGSKA (reference sequence). The V end lost 3 bases, the J end lost 1 base, and 7 bases lay between the germline ends. The CDR3 contains 12 residues. In DNA form, the CDR3 reads TGCAGTGCTAGGCTAGCATCCTACGAGCAGTACTTC. Its translation is CSARLASYEQYF.

Note on this clonotype: A read error is possible here, since a much larger clone lies one base away. CDR3 residues: CAGSRSGTGDTEAFF. Written as DNA, the CDR3 is TGCGCCGGCAGTAGGTCCGGGACAGGGGACACTGAAGCTTTCTTT. This chain connects TRBV10-2 to TRBJ1-1; TRBD1 aligns across 10 bases. The CDR3 extends over 15 amino acids. Germline CDR1 WSHSY, CDR2 SAAADI.

A single count supports this clonotype. The V call is TRBV12-3 or TRBV12-4, the J call TRBJ1-5; D is unresolved. The germline V and J ends were trimmed by 5 bases and 4 bases, with 6 bases remaining between them. The CDR3 contains 12 residues. The CDR3 DNA follows: TGTGCCAGCAGTCCGGCGAATCAGCCCCAGCATTTT. This sequence encodes CASSPANQPQHF.

The rearrangement joins TRBV19 to TRBJ2-1; 7 positions agree with TRBD1. The CDR3 has 14 amino acids. Losses at the gene ends were 2 bases for V and 7 bases for J; bases not matched to a gene: 5. CDR1 and CDR2 (germline): LNHDA, SQIVND (reference sequence). CDR3 in DNA: TGTGCCAGTAGTATAAAGGGGGCGCTGAATGAGCAGTTCTTC. This codes for CASSIKGALNEQFF.

Points on this clonotype: The conserved closing phenylalanine or tryptophan is absent in this CDR3, likely reflecting a read error. The chain has TRBV6-2 or TRBV6-3 and TRBJ1-5; D gene ambiguous. Germline V gives CDR1 MNHEY, CDR2 SVGEGT. This CDR3 region has 15 residues. CDR3 sequence: CASRPDRTSNQPQHS. CDR3 coding DNA: TGTGCCAGCAGACCCGACCGGACCAGCAATCAACCCCAGCATTCT.

This clonotype has ten or more counts. A read error may be the cause here, since a much bigger clone is one base away. J is TRBJ1-3 and V is TRBV6-5; D gene unclear. From germline, CDR1 is MNHEY and CDR2 SVGAGI. The CDR3 consists of 17 residues. As DNA, the CDR3 is TGTGCCAGCAGTCACTCAGCGGCCTCCCACTCTGGAAACACCATATATTTT. This encodes CASSHSAASHSGNTIYF.

The rearrangement uses TRBV10-3 and TRBJ2-7; 11 bases are shared with TRBD2. The CDR3 spans 16 residues. With 0 bases clipped from V and 5 bases from J, the junction kept 6 bases outside the gene matches. Germline V gives CDR1 ENHRY, CDR2 SYGVKD. CDR3 nucleotide sequence: TGTGCCATCAGTGAGTCAGGCAGACTAGCGGGACACGAGCAGTACTTC. Amino acids: CAISESGRLAGHEQYF.

The rearrangement uses TRBV15 and TRBJ2-1; D assignment may be TRBD1 or TRBD2 (7 bases each). Trimming removed 0 bases from V and 8 bases from J, with 23 bases in between. CDR3 size: 18 residues. The germline gives CDR1 LNHNV, CDR2 YYDKDF (reference sequence). CDR3 coding DNA: TGTGCCACCAGCAGAGATCGGGGGGCGCAGGGGGGGAAACATGAGCAGTTCTTC. It yields the protein CATSRDRGAQGGKHEQFF.

This clonotype was observed many times. A much larger clone lies a single base off, so this may be a read error. The J gene is TRBJ2-7, the V gene TRBV6-1; TRBD2 might be the D (6 bases). Germline loops: CDR1 MNHNS, CDR2 SASEGT. The CDR3 consists of 15 residues. The V end lost 7 bases, the J end lost 7 bases, and 23 bases lay between the germline ends. CDR3 sequence reads: CASMRLVDLDFEQYF. The CDR3 DNA follows: TGTGCCAGCATGCGACTAGTGGATTTAGACTTTGAGCAGTACTTC.

About this clonotype: A single base separates this from a much larger clone, so it may be a read error. The chain carries TRBV7-8 and TRBJ1-1, with no clear D. CDR1 is SGHVS, CDR2 FQNEAQ, per germline. CDR3 length equals 15 residues. The CDR3 loop is CASSLLTRANAEAFF. In nucleotides, the CDR3 is TGTGCCAGCAGCTTATTAACAAGGGCGAACGCTGAAGCTTTCTTT.

This chain joins TRBV24-1 and TRBJ2-7; TRBD2 matches at 9 bases. V was pared by 1 base and J by 2 bases, with 8 bases of the junction left unmatched. Germline-derived CDR1 and CDR2 are KGHDR and SFDVKD. The CDR3 loop spans 17 amino acids. The CDR3 DNA is TGTGCCACCAGTGATTTAAGCGGGGGGAATCTGCCCTACGAGCAGTACTTC. Amino acids: CATSDLSGGNLPYEQYF.

This clonotype was observed at least ten times. This may be a read error, as it is one base from a much larger clone. J is TRBJ2-1 and V is TRBV6-6, with D hard to call. Germline V gene lookup returns CDR1 MNHNY and CDR2 SVGAGI (reference sequence). The CDR3 is 10 amino acids. V was clipped by 9 bases and J by 10 bases, with 10 bases between them. CDR3 amino acids: CASMRLEQFF. CDR3 nucleotides: TGTGCCAGTATGCGTTTGGAGCAGTTCTTC.

This clonotype is labeled medium-sized. The V and J genes are TRBV5-1 and TRBJ2-3; either TRBD1 or TRBD2 may supply D (7 bases each). V was clipped by 4 bases and J by 4 bases, with 19 bases between them. In germline, CDR1 is SGHRS, CDR2 YFSETQ. The CDR3 has 16 amino acids. The CDR3 region is CASSTSTGREADTQYF. In DNA, the CDR3 is TGCGCCAGCAGCACTTCGACAGGGAGGGAGGCAGATACGCAGTATTTT.

In this sample, this clonotype turned up many times. This chain joins TRBV3-1 and TRBJ1-5; TRBD1 agrees at 8 bases. The CDR3 is made up of 13 amino acids. V was pared by 3 bases and J by 5 bases, with 0 bases of the junction left unmatched. Germline CDR1 and CDR2: LGHDT and YNNKEL (reference sequence). DNA of the CDR3: TGTGCCAGCAGCCACAGGGGGCATCAGCCCCAGCATTTT. This codes for CASSHRGHQPQHF.

The J gene is TRBJ2-7, the V gene TRBV20-1; the D is unclear. The length of the CDR3 is 11 residues. Trimming pared 2 bases from V and 7 bases from J, leaving 9 bases between. CDR1 is DFQATT and CDR2 is SNEGSKA in the germline V gene (reference sequence). The CDR3 sequence: CSARHGFEQYF. Written as DNA, the CDR3 is TGCAGTGCTAGACACGGTTTTGAGCAGTACTTC.

In nucleotides, the CDR3 is TGTGCCAGCAGCGCGCGGGGACAGGGGTATAATTCACCCCTCCACTTT. As protein: CASSARGQGYNSPLHF. The rearrangement joins TRBV5-6 to TRBJ1-6, with 10 bases that match TRBD1. Per germline, CDR1 SGHDT and CDR2 YYEEEE. V shed 4 bases, J shed 4 bases, and the junction held 5 bases outside the gene matches. CDR3 length: 16 residues.

V is TRBV5-1 and J is TRBJ2-7; possible D gene TRBD1, 6 bases. The CDR3 has 15 residues. Trimming took off 2 bases at V and 3 bases at J, with 15 bases between the two ends. Germline V gene lookup returns CDR1 SGHRS and CDR2 YFSETQ. CDR3 in DNA: TGCGCCAGCAGCTTATCAGGGGACCCCTACTACGAGCAGTACGTC. Amino acid sequence: CASSLSGDPYYEQYV.